This T cell receptor beta chain stems from a study of T cell responses to AZD1222 COVID-19 vaccine. Study-wide background: Pooling was applied to second doses at about 4 or about 12 weeks.

This clone appeared a single time. Libraries were prepared by immunoSEQ multiplex PCR; TCRdb keeps only in-frame clonotypes and omits some of them. The sample lists about 92,000 clones, 80% to 90% occurring once. The TCR originated in an adult in good health. The source material was peripheral blood, sampled on day 0 of AZD1222 vaccination.

CDR3 residues: CASSSYGAQNSPLHF. The CDR3 nucleotides are TGTGCCAGCAGCTCGTACGGGGCCCAAAATTCACCCCTCCACTTT. The rearrangement joins TRBV7-6 to TRBJ1-6, with a possible D match to TRBD1 (5 bases). CDR3 length: 15 amino acids. Trimming left V 4 bases short and J 7 bases short, with 14 bases between. Germline lookup yields CDR1 SGHVS and CDR2 FNYEAQ.